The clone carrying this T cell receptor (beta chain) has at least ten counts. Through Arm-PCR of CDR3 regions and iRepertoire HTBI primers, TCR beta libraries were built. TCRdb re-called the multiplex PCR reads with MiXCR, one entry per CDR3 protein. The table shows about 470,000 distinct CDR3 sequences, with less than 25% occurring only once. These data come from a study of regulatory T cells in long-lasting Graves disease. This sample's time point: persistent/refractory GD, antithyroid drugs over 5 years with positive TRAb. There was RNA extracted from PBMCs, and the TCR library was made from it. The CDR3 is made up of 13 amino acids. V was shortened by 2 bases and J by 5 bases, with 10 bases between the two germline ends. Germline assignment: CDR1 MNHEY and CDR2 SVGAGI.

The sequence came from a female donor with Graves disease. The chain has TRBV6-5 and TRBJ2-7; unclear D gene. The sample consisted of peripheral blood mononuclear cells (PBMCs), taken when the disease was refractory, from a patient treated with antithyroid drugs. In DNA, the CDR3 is TGTGCCAGCAGTTACGAAGGCACCCACGAGCAGTACTTC. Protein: CASSYEGTHEQYF.